This TCR beta chain was profiled in a study of CXCR3-negative and CXCR3-positive naive CD8 T cells. Whole-study results and caveats: Hydrophobicity of TRB CDR3s was greater in CXCR3-positive naive cells than in CXCR3-negative naive cells.

Comment on this clonotype: What it binds is not known.

5' RACE with UMI labels generated the TRB cDNA libraries. TCRdb reanalyzed the 5' RACE reads, giving one entry per CDR3 protein sequence and no DNA. The table for this sample gives around 110,000 distinct CDR3 sequences. Germline V CDR1 and CDR2: SQVTM, ANQGSEA. This CDR3 has 15 residues. The source of this sequence is a human donor in good health. Some clones in this sample may be carry-over from other donors' samples. V gene TRBV29-1 combines with J gene TRBJ2-7; the D gene TCRdb calls, TRBD1, cannot be checked with no DNA. Sequencing was performed on naive CXCR3+ CD8+ T cells from blood. Sample subset: CD45RO-CCR7+CD27+CD95- naive CD8+ T cells expressing CXCR3 (TNR3+). The CDR3: CSVANRGASSYEQYF.